This T cell receptor beta chain was identified during a study of a mutant IDH1 vaccine in newly diagnosed glioma. About the research overall: Radiotherapy alone preceded vaccination by 4-6 weeks; alternatively, vaccination started with temozolomide cycles. Visit V12 was scheduled at week 35 and visit V13 at week 47.

Sequencing was performed with immunoSEQ multiplex PCR; in TCRdb, only in-frame clones are kept and a portion is missing. The sample lists more than 35,000 clones; approximately 80% were seen once. Comments on this clone: Its antigen is as yet unknown.

Time point meaning: week 35, safety follow-up. Topical imiquimod accompanied each vaccine dose, which consisted of 300 ug of mutant IDH1 20-mer peptide. Sequencing used PBMCs, obtained from a glioma patient whose treatment included an IDH1 peptide vaccine. This TCR was sampled from a woman in her thirties or forties with glioma. Some clones in this sample may be carry-over from other donors' samples.

This CDR3 is CASSVAGMRGELFF. CDR3 bases: TGTGCCAGCAGCGTAGCAGGGATGAGGGGGGAGCTGTTTTTT. The rearrangement links TRBV9 to TRBJ2-2; D possibly corresponds to TRBD1 (5 bases). Germline-derived CDR1 and CDR2 are SGDLS and YYNGEE. The CDR3 is 14 amino acids. Trimming took 0 bases from V and 8 from J, leaving 11 bases between them.